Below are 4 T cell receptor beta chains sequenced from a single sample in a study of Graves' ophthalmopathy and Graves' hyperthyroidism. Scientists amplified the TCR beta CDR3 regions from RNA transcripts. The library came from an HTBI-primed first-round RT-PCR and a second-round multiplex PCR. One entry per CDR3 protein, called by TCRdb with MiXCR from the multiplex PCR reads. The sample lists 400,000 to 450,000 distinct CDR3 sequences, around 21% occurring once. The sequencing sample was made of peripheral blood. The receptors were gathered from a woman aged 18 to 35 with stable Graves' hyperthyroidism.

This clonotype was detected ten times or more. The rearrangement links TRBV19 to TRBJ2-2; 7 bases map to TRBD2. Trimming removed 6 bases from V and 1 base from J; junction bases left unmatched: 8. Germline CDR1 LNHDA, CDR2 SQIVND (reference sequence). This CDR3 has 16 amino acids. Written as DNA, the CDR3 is TGTGCCAGTAGCTATCGAGCGGGGCAGAACACCGGGGAGCTGTTTTTT. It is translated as CASSYRAGQNTGELFF.

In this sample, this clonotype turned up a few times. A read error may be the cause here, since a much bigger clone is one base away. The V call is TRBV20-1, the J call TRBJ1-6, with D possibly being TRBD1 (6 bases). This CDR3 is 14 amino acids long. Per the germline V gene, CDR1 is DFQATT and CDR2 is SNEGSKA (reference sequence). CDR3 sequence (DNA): TGCAGTGCTAGTTCGGGGGGCGAAAATTCACACCTCCACTTT. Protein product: CSASSGGENSHLHF.

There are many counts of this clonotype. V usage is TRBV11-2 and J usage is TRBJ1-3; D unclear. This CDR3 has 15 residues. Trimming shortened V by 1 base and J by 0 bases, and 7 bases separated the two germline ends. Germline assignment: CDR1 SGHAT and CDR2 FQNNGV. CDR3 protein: CASSLGVRSGNTIYF. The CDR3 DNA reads TGTGCCAGCAGCTTAGGGGTCCGCTCTGGAAACACCATATATTTT.

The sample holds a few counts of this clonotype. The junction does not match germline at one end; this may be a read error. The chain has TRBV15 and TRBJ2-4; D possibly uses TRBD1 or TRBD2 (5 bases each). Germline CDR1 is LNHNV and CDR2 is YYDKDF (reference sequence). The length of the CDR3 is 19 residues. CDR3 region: CATSGRDRNLLLAKNIKYF. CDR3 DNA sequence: TGTGCCACCAGCGGTCGGGACCGAAATTTGCTGCTAGCCAAAAACATTAAGTACTTC.